The rows below give T cell receptor beta chains drawn from one sample of a study of shared clonotypes between healthy human individuals. Generated by immunoSEQ multiplex PCR, the TCRdb table keeps only in-frame clones and is missing some. The repertoire holds a few hundred thousand clones, with 70% to 80% as singletons. The specimen sequenced was PBMCs. The receptors stem from a woman between 40 and 50 years old in good health. Some clones in this sample may be carry-over from other donors' samples. Each CDR3 is given with its conserved first and last residue. D genes are given only for firm matches. Expanded clones get a size class; other rows say once, few or many, or leave the size out.

clone size: NA; CDR3 length: 15; J gene: TRBJ1-5; D gene: NA; V gene: TRBV28; CDR3 DNA: TGTGCCAGCAGTAGCGCACAGGGCTGGGGGCAGCCCCAGCATTTT; CDR3 protein: CASSSAQGWGQPQHF
clone size: NA; CDR3 length: 16; J gene: TRBJ2-5; D gene: TRBD2; V gene: TRBV5-4; CDR3 DNA: TGTGCCAGCAGCCTCCCTGGCGGGAGTGGCCAAGAGACCCAGTACTTC; CDR3 protein: CASSLPGGSGQETQYF
clone size: NA; CDR3 length: 13; J gene: TRBJ2-7; D gene: TRBD1; V gene: TRBV5-1; CDR3 DNA: TGCGCCAGCAGCTTACAGGGGGCGTACGAGCAGTACTTC; CDR3 protein: CASSLQGAYEQYF
clone size: once; CDR3 length: 17; J gene: TRBJ2-7; D gene: NA; V gene: TRBV2; CDR3 DNA: TGTGCCAGCAGTGAAGCGGAACTCAGTACCTCCTCCTACGAGCAGTACTTC; CDR3 protein: CASSEAELSTSSYEQYF
clone size: few; CDR3 length: 20; J gene: TRBJ2-2; D gene: TRBD2; V gene: TRBV28; CDR3 DNA: TGTGCCAGCAGTTTGCCCCCGGGACTAGCGGGAGTAACGAACACCGGGGAGCTGTTTTTT; CDR3 protein: CASSLPPGLAGVTNTGELFF
clone size: NA; CDR3 length: 13; J gene: TRBJ2-2; D gene: NA; V gene: TRBV15; CDR3 DNA: TGTGCCACCAGCATTCCAAACACCGGGGAGCTGTTTTTT; CDR3 protein: CATSIPNTGELFF
clone size: many; CDR3 length: 15; J gene: TRBJ2-1; D gene: NA; V gene: TRBV6-6; CDR3 DNA: TGTGCCAGCAGCCCGACTAGAGGGGGGCACAATGAGCAGTTCTTC; CDR3 protein: CASSPTRGGHNEQFF
clone size: few; CDR3 length: 14; J gene: TRBJ2-3; D gene: NA; V gene: TRBV5-1; CDR3 DNA: TGCGCCAGCAGCTTTGGGACTAGCACAGATACGCAGTATTTT; CDR3 protein: CASSFGTSTDTQYF
clone size: NA; CDR3 length: 18; J gene: TRBJ2-2; D gene: TRBD2; V gene: TRBV5-5; CDR3 DNA: TGTGCCAGCAGCTTGGAAATTAGGGCTAGCGGGACGCCCGGGGAGCTGTTTTTT; CDR3 protein: CASSLEIRASGTPGELFF
clone size: NA; CDR3 length: 15; J gene: TRBJ2-2; D gene: TRBD1; V gene: TRBV6-1; CDR3 DNA: TGTGCTAGCAGTTCCGGGACAGTCTTAAGCGGGGAGCTGTTTTTT; CDR3 protein: CASSSGTVLSGELFF
clone size: NA; CDR3 length: 12; J gene: TRBJ2-7; D gene: NA; V gene: TRBV14; CDR3 DNA: TGTGCCAGCAGCCAATATCCCGTGCCCATGTACTTC; CDR3 protein: CASSQYPVPMYF
clone size: NA; CDR3 length: 14; J gene: TRBJ2-7; D gene: NA; V gene: TRBV9; CDR3 DNA: TGTGCCAGCAGCGTGCGGGACTCGTCGGATGAGCAGTACTTC; CDR3 protein: CASSVRDSSDEQYF
clone size: NA; CDR3 length: 13; J gene: TRBJ1-1; D gene: NA; V gene: TRBV6-6; CDR3 DNA: TGTGCCAGCAGGCCTACTCTTTCCGCTGAAGCTTTCTTT; CDR3 protein: CASRPTLSAEAFF
clone size: NA; CDR3 length: 14; J gene: TRBJ1-3; D gene: NA; V gene: TRBV2; CDR3 DNA: TGTGCCAGCAGGCTACACCTTCCGGGAAACACCATATATTTT; CDR3 protein: CASRLHLPGNTIYF
clone size: NA; CDR3 length: 12; J gene: TRBJ2-1; D gene: NA; V gene: TRBV7-2; CDR3 DNA: TGTGCCAGCAGCCCTTGGAGGGATGAGCAGTTCTTC; CDR3 protein: CASSPWRDEQFF
clone size: NA; CDR3 length: 11; J gene: TRBJ1-2; D gene: NA; V gene: TRBV2; CDR3 DNA: TGTGCCAGCAGTGAAGCGAGGGGCTACACCTTC; CDR3 protein: CASSEARGYTF
clone size: NA; CDR3 length: 15; J gene: TRBJ2-3; D gene: TRBD2; V gene: TRBV7-3; CDR3 DNA: TGTGCCAGCAGTACAACAGGACTAGCGACAGATACGCAGTATTTT; CDR3 protein: CASSTTGLATDTQYF